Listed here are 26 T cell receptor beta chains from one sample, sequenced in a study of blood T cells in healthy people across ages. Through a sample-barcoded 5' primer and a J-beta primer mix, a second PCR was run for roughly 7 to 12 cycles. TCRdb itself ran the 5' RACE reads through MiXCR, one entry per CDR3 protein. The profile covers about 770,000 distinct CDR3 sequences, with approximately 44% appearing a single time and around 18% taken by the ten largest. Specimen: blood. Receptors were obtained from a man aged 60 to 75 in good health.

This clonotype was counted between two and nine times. This chain's CDR3 is CASSQDIIWASYYGYTF. CDR3 bases: TGCGCCAGCAGCCAAGATATAATATGGGCCAGTTACTATGGCTACACCTTC. This rearrangement joins TRBV4-1 to TRBJ1-2; D gene ambiguous. Germline loops: CDR1 MGHRA, CDR2 YSYEKL. This CDR3 contains 17 residues. V was pared by 0 bases and J by 3 bases, with 17 bases between.

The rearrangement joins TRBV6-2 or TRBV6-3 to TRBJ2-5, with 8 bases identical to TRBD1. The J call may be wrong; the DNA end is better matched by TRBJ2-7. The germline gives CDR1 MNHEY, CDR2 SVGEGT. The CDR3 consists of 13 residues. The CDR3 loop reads CASRQSTGGEQYF. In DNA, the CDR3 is TGTGCCAGCAGGCAATCTACAGGGGGCGAGCAGTACTTC.

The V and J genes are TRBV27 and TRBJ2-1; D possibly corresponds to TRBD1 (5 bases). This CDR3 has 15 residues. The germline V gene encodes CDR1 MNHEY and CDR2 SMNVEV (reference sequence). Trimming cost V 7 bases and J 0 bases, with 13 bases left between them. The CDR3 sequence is CASTDSPISYNEQFF. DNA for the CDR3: TGTGCCAGCACCGACAGCCCAATCTCCTACAATGAGCAGTTCTTC.

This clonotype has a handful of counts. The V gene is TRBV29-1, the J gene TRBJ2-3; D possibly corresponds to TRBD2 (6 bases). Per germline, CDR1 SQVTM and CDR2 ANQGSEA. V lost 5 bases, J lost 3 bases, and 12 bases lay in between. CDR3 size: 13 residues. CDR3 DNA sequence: TGCAGCGTTCAGACTAGGGCGACAGATACGCAGTATTTT. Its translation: CSVQTRATDTQYF.

The CDR3 region has the DNA TGTGCCAGCAGAACCGGAGCACTCCTCCACTTT. Translating gives CASRTGALLHF. The chain has TRBV6-1 and TRBJ1-6; no clear D gene. With 6 bases removed from V and 15 bases from J, the gap between germline ends came to 12 bases. Germline lookup yields CDR1 MNHNS and CDR2 SASEGT. This CDR3 contains 11 residues.

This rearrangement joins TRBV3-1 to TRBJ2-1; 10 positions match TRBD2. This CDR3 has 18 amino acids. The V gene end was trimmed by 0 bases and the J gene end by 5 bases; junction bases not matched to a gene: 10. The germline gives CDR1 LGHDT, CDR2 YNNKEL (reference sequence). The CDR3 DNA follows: TGTGCCAGCAGCCAAGATAGGGGGATAGCGGGGGGCCACAATGAGCAGTTCTTC. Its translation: CASSQDRGIAGGHNEQFF.

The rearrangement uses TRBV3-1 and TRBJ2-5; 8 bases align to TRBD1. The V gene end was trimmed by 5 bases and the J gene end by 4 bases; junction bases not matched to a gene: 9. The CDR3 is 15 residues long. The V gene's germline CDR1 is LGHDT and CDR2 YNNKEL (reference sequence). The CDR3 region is CASSIGQGPLETQYF. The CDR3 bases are TGTGCCAGCAGCATAGGACAGGGTCCCCTAGAGACCCAGTACTTC.

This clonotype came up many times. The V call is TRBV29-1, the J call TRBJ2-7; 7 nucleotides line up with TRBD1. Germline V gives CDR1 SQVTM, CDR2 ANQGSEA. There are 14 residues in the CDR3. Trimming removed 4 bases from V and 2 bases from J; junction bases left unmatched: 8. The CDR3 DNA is TGCAGCGTTGCCACCGGGACAGCGACCTACGAGCAGTACTTC. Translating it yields CSVATGTATYEQYF.

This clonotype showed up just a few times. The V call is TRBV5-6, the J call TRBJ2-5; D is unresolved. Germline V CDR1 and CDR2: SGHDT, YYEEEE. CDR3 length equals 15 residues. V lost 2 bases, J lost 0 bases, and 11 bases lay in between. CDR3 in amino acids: CASSLSVEYQETQYF. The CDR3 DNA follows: TGTGCCAGCAGCTTAAGCGTGGAGTACCAAGAGACCCAGTACTTC.

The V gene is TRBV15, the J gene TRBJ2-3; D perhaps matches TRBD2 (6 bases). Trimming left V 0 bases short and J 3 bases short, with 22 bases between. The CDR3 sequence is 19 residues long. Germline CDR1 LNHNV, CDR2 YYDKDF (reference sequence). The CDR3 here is CATSRDLTATLGRTDTQYF. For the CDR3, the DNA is TGTGCCACCAGCAGAGATCTCACGGCGACACTGGGGAGGACAGATACGCAGTATTTT.

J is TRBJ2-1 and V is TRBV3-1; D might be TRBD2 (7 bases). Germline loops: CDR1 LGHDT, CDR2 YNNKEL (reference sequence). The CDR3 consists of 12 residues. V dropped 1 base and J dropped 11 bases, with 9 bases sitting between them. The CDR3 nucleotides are TGTGCCAGCAGCCAAGGCGGGGGCCAGCAGTTCTTC. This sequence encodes CASSQGGGQQFF.

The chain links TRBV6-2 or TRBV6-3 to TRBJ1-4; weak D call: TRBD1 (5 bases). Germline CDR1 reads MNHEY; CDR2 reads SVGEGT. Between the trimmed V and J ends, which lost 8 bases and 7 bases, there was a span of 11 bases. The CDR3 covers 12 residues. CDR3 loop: CASWGYSEKLFF. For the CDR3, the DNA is TGTGCCAGCTGGGGGTACAGTGAAAAACTGTTTTTT.

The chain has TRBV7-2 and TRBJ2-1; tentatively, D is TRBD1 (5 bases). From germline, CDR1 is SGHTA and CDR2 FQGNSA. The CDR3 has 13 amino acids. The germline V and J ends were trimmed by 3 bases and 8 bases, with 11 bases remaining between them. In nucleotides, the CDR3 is TGTGCCAGCAGCTTGCAGGGATACTATGAGCAGTTCTTC. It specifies CASSLQGYYEQFF.

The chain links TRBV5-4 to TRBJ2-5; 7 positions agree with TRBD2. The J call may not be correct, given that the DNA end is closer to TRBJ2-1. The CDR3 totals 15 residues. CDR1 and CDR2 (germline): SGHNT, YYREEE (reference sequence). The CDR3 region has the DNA TGTGCCAGCAGCTTGGCCCCGGGGGGAGGAGAGACCCAGTTCTTC. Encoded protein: CASSLAPGGGETQFF.

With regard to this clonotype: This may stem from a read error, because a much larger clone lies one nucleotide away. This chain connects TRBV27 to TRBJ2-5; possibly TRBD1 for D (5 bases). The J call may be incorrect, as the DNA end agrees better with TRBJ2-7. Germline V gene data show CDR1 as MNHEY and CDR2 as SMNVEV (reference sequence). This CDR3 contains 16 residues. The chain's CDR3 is CACRYGSRARSYEQYF. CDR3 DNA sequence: TGTGCCTGCAGATACGGGTCCAGGGCGCGTTCCTACGAGCAGTACTTC.

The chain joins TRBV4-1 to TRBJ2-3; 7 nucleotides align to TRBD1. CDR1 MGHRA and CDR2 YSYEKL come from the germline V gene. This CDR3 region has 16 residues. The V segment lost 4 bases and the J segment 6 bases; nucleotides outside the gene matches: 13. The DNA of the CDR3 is TGCGCCAGCAGCCCTAACAGGGGCGCAGAATTGGATACGCAGTATTTT. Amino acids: CASSPNRGAELDTQYF.

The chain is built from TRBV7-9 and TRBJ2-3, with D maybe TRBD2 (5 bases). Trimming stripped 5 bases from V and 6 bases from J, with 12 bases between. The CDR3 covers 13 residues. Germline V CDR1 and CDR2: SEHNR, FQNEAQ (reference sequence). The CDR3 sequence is CASSPRTGDTQYF. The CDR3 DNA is TGTGCCAGCAGCCCGAGGACTGGGGATACGCAGTATTTT.

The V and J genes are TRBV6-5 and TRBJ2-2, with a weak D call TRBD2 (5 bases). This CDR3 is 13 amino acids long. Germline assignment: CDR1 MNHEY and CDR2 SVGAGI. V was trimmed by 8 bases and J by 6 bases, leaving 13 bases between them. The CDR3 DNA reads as TGTGCCAGCGCTTGGCGGGTGTCCGGGGAGCTGTTTTTT. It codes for CASAWRVSGELFF.

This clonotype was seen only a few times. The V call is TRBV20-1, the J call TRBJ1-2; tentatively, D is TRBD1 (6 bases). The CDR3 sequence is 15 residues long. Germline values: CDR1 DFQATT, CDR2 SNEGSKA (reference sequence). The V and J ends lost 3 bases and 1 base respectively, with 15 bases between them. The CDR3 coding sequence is TGCAGTGCTAGGGTACCGGACAGCGGTAACTATGGCTACACCTTC. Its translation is CSARVPDSGNYGYTF.

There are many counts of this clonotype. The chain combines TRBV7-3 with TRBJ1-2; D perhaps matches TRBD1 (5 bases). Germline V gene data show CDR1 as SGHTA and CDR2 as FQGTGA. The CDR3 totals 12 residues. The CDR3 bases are TGTGCTGACAGAAGTGACAACTATGGCTACACCTTC. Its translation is CADRSDNYGYTF.

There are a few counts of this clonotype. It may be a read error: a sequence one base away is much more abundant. CDR3 in amino acids: CASSPGTQEGLDEQYF. The CDR3 coding sequence is TGTGCCAGCAGCCCCGGGACCCAAGAAGGGCTGGATGAGCAGTACTTC. The chain carries TRBV12-3 or TRBV12-4 and TRBJ2-5, with D possibly being TRBD1 or TRBD2 (5 bases each). Trimming cost V 6 bases and J 11 bases, with 28 bases left between them. The CDR3 has 16 residues.

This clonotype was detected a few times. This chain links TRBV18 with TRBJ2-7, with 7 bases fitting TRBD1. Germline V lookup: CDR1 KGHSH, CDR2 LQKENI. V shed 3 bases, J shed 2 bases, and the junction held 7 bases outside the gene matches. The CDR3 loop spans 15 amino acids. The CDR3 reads CASSPTGPVTYEQYF. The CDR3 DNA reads TGTGCCAGCTCACCGACAGGGCCCGTCACCTACGAGCAGTACTTC.

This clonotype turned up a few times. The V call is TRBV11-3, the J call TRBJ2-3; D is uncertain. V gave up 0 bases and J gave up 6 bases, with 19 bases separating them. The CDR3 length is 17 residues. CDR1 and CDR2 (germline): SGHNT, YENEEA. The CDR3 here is CASSLDPTVPIGDTQYF. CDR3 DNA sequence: TGTGCCAGCAGCTTAGATCCGACGGTCCCAATCGGGGATACGCAGTATTTT.

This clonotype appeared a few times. The CDR3 loop reads CASSSGRGHSPLHF. For the CDR3, the DNA is TGTGCCAGCAGCTCGGGAAGGGGACATTCACCCCTCCACTTT. The chain combines TRBV11-1 with TRBJ1-6, with D possibly being TRBD1 (5 bases). The V end lost 4 bases, the J end lost 8 bases, and 12 bases lay between the germline ends. CDR1 and CDR2 (germline): SGHAT, FQDESV (reference sequence). The CDR3 is 14 residues long.

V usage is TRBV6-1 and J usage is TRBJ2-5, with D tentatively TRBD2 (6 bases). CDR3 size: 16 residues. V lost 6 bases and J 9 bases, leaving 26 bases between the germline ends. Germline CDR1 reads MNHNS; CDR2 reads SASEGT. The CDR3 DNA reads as TGTGCCAGCAGGGATTTAGAGGAGCGGAGGGGTGAGGCCCAGTACTTC. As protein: CASRDLEERRGEAQYF.

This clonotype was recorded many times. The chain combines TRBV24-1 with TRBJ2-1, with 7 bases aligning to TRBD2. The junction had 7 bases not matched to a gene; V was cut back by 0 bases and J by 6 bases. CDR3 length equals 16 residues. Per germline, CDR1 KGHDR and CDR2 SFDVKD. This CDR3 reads CATSDLGAGEGNEQFF. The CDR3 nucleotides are TGTGCCACCAGTGATTTGGGGGCGGGGGAAGGCAATGAGCAGTTCTTC.